One and the same sample provided the 14 T cell receptor beta chains below, sequenced in a study of kidney transplant recipient with SARS-CoV-2 infection. TCRdb itself ran the reads through MiXCR, one entry per CDR3 protein. This table holds 200,000 to 300,000 distinct CDR3 sequences, under 35% found once. The material sequenced was a blood sample, taken at baseline and between days 110 and 120 from a kidney transplant recipient. Source of these receptors: a young adult male patient who had COVID-19 and was a kidney transplant recipient. Certain T cells may be donor cells from the graft.

Of note for this clonotype: A much larger clone is a single base away; this may be a read error. J is TRBJ1-3 and V is TRBV29-1; D not resolved. In germline, CDR1 is SQVTM, CDR2 ANQGSEA. CDR3 size: 11 residues. The CDR3 reads CSVDEANTMYF. The CDR3 DNA reads as TGCAGCGTTGACGAGGCAAACACCATGTATTTT.

CDR3 in amino acids: CASSYRVGNEQFF. CDR3 coding DNA: TGCGCCAGCAGTTACCGGGTTGGGAATGAGCAGTTCTTC. The chain couples TRBV5-1 to TRBJ2-1; D is uncertain. Trimming removed 5 bases from V and 7 bases from J, with 13 bases in between. The CDR3 contains 13 residues. The germline gives CDR1 SGHRS, CDR2 YFSETQ. Complete variable domain (other parts from reference TRBV5-1 and TRBJ2-1): KAGVTQTPRYLIKTRGQQVTLSCSPISGHRSVSWYQQTPGQGLQFLFEYFSETQRNKGNFPGRFSGRQFSNSRSEMNVSTLELGDSALYLCASSYRVGNEQFFGPGTRLTVL.

As regards this clonotype: A much larger clone sits a single nucleotide away, making a read error possible. V gene TRBV9 combines with J gene TRBJ2-7; D may be TRBD1 (6 bases). Trimming removed 3 bases at V and 6 bases at J, with 13 bases between. This CDR3 contains 13 residues. Germline V lookup: CDR1 SGDLS, CDR2 YYNGEE. CDR3 residues: CASSEGQRREQYF. CDR3 bases: TGTGCCAGCAGCGAAGGACAGAGGCGCGAGCAGTACTTC.

Concerning this clonotype itself: Mismatch with germline at one junction end may stem from a read error. The rearrangement uses TRBV16 and TRBJ1-2, with D unclear. Germline values: CDR1 KGHSY, CDR2 FQNENV. This CDR3 has 17 residues. The CDR3 DNA is TGCGCCAGCAACCATCTAGAGGTCGTTAGAAAGACCTATGGCTACACCTTC. Encoded protein: CASNHLEVVRKTYGYTF.

This clonotype was seen at least ten times. This chain links TRBV3-1 with TRBJ1-5; D unresolved. V was shortened by 2 bases and J by 2 bases, with 19 bases between the two germline ends. The CDR3 sequence is 18 residues long. CDR1 and CDR2 from the germline V gene are LGHDT and YNNKEL (reference sequence). In nucleotides, the CDR3 is TGTGCCAGCAGCCAAAAGCCCGCGGATCTGCGGGGCAATCAGCCCCAGCATTTT. Amino acids: CASSQKPADLRGNQPQHF. Variable domain in full (rest from reference TRBV3-1 and TRBJ1-5): DTAVSQTPKYLVTQMGNDKSIKCEQNLGHDTMYWYKQDSKKFLKIMFSYNNKELIINETVPNRFSPKSPDKAHLNLHINSLELGDSAVYFCASSQKPADLRGNQPQHFGDGTRLSIL.

This clonotype was seen many times. J is TRBJ1-6 and V is TRBV18; 10 bases are a match to TRBD1. This CDR3 contains 14 residues. The germline V gene encodes CDR1 KGHSH and CDR2 LQKENI. After removal of 0 bases from V and 16 bases from J, the junction contained 6 bases not matched to a gene. DNA of the CDR3: TGTGCCAGCTCACCACCGGGACAGGGGCTAGTTCTCCACTTT. Protein: CASSPPGQGLVLHF.

Points on this clonotype: At one of its ends the junction is not consistent with the germline gene, which may arise from a read error. The chain couples TRBV9 to TRBJ2-1; TRBD2 matches at 9 bases. The CDR3 runs 14 residues. Germline assignment: CDR1 SGDLS and CDR2 YYNGEE. The CDR3 is CAGRSSGIGNEQFF. CDR3 nucleotide sequence: TGTGCCGGCAGGTCTAGCGGGATCGGGAATGAGCAGTTCTTC.

The genes are TRBV5-6 and TRBJ1-5; 7 bases match TRBD1. There are 15 residues in the CDR3. Trimming removed 4 bases from V and 0 bases from J; junction bases left unmatched: 4. Germline CDR1 and CDR2: SGHDT and YYEEEE. CDR3 DNA sequence: TGTGCCAGCAGCGCCGGGACAGCTAGCAATCAGCCCCAGCATTTT. Encoded protein: CASSAGTASNQPQHF.

This clonotype was recorded at least ten times. One end of the junction varies from germline; a read error may be responsible. The genes are TRBV24-1 and TRBJ2-5; TRBD2 is a possible D gene (6 bases). Per the germline V gene, CDR1 is KGHDR and CDR2 is SFDVKD. The CDR3 sequence is 14 residues long. CDR3 sequence (DNA): TGTGCCACCAGTGATTCGGGACTCTCAGAGGCCCAGTACTTC. Amino acids: CATSDSGLSEAQYF.

This clonotype was observed many times. J is TRBJ2-2 and V is TRBV3-1; D call uncertain. V was clipped by 4 bases and J by 5 bases, with 23 bases between them. The CDR3 is 18 residues long. CDR1 and CDR2 from the germline V gene are LGHDT and YNNKEL (reference sequence). CDR3 residues: CASSRSIPISGLTGELFF. In nucleotides, the CDR3 is TGTGCCAGCAGCCGATCCATTCCCATTTCAGGCTTGACCGGGGAGCTGTTTTTT. Based on the CDR3 plus reference TRBV3-1 and TRBJ2-2, the full variable domain is DTAVSQTPKYLVTQMGNDKSIKCEQNLGHDTMYWYKQDSKKFLKIMFSYNNKELIINETVPNRFSPKSPDKAHLNLHINSLELGDSAVYFCASSRSIPISGLTGELFFGEGSRLTVL.

In the case of this clonotype: A read error is possible here, since a much larger clone lies one base away. V and J are TRBV5-3 and TRBJ1-2; D call uncertain. TRBV5-3 is flagged as an ORF with uncertain function. CDR3 length: 16 residues. Trimming stripped 6 bases from V and 4 bases from J, with 22 bases between. The CDR3 is CARKRVVVRKTYGYTF. CDR3 nucleotides: TGTGCCAGAAAGCGCGTAGTGGTGAGAAAGACCTATGGCTACACCTTC.

This clonotype was seen many times. The chain joins TRBV29-1 to TRBJ2-7; unclear D gene. This CDR3 contains 13 residues. V lost 6 bases and J 0 bases, leaving 12 bases between the germline ends. Germline values: CDR1 SQVTM, CDR2 ANQGSEA. CDR3 sequence: CSVPIRNSYEQYF. In DNA, the CDR3 is TGCAGCGTGCCGATTCGGAACTCCTACGAGCAGTACTTC.

This clonotype was counted only a few times. V gene TRBV5-1 combines with J gene TRBJ2-1, with TRBD2 identical over 12 bases. This CDR3 spans 17 amino acids. The V segment lost 1 base and the J segment 2 bases; nucleotides outside the gene matches: 4. CDR1 and CDR2 (germline): SGHRS, YFSETQ. CDR3 sequence (DNA): TGCGCCAGCAGCTTGAGGACTAGCGGGATTACCTACAATGAGCAGTTCTTC. This translates into CASSLRTSGITYNEQFF. The entire variable domain, with the rest obtained from reference TRBV5-1 and TRBJ2-1, is as follows: KAGVTQTPRYLIKTRGQQVTLSCSPISGHRSVSWYQQTPGQGLQFLFEYFSETQRNKGNFPGRFSGRQFSNSRSEMNVSTLELGDSALYLCASSLRTSGITYNEQFFGPGTRLTVL.

This clonotype has at least ten counts. The chain employs TRBV6-5 and TRBJ1-6; TRBD1 is a possible D gene (5 bases). The CDR3 runs to 15 residues. Per germline, CDR1 MNHEY and CDR2 SVGAGI. Trimming stripped 0 bases from V and 10 bases from J, with 13 bases between. The CDR3 nucleotides are TGTGCCAGCAGTTACTCGGCAGGGTCGGGGTCACCCCTCCACTTT. This codes for CASSYSAGSGSPLHF.